This entry describes one T cell receptor (beta chain). The entry originates in a study of type 1 and type 2 diabetes patients. As for the study in general: Samples came from type 1 diabetic, type 2 diabetic or nondiabetic people, recruited in China.

Germline V gene lookup returns CDR1 LNHNV and CDR2 YYDKDF (reference sequence). CDR3 size: 10 residues. V was cut by 2 bases and J by 6 bases, with 2 bases left in between. PCR was run on genomic DNA. The TCR beta CDR3 region was amplified using 30 forward and 13 reverse primers. Via MiXCR, TCRdb re-called the multiplex PCR reads, giving one row per CDR3 protein. This repertoire shows about 290,000 distinct CDR3 sequences, roughly 44% found once; its top ten account for roughly 15%. This clonotype originated in a man aged 18 to 29 with type 2 diabetes. Source material: peripheral blood mononuclear cells (PBMCs). This chain links TRBV15 with TRBJ2-7; D not certain. CDR3 coding DNA: TGTGCCACCAGCAGACCCGAGCAGTACTTC. Residues: CATSRPEQYF.